This entry is about one T cell receptor (beta chain). These data originate in a study of blood T cell repertoires in COVID-19. Study in general: The cDNA or gDNA used as material had been derived from T cells, B-cell-depleted T cells, or PBMCs.

Living in about two dozen US areas, the participants were between roughly 18 and 95 years of age. V lost 1 base and J lost 9, with 13 bases in between. CDR1 and CDR2 (germline): MDHEN, SYDVKM. The CDR3 runs to 14 residues. Source study methods: Amplified reference gene primers provided the basis for estimating nucleated cell counts. This table comes from immunoSEQ multiplex PCR, and its TCRdb copy is limited to in-frame clones, with some not included. V and J calls plus clone size are reproduced from that table; the DNA served to infer D and trimming. The top ten hold around 1.7% of the sample, which has around 300,000 clones, 85% to 90% seen once.

The sequence derives from a woman between 18 and 29 years old with acute COVID-19. Sequencing was carried out using PBMCs or T cells enriched from blood (not recorded which). The chain is built from TRBV28 and TRBJ2-1; TRBD1 might be the D (6 bases). CDR3 region: CASSLFSGHSEQFF. DNA for the CDR3: TGTGCCAGCAGTTTATTTTCGGGACATTCTGAGCAGTTCTTC.